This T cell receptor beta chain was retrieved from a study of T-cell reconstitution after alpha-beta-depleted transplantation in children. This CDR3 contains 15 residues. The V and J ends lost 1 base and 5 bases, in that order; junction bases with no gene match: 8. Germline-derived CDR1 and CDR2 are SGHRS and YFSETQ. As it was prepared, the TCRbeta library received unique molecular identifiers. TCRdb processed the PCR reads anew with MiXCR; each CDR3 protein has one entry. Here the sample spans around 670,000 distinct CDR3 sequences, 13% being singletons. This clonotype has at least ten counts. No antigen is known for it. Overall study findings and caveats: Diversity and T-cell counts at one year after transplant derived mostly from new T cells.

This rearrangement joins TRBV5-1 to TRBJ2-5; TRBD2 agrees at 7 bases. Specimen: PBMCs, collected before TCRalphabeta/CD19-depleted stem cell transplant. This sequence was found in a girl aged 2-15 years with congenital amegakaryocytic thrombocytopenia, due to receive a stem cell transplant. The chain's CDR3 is CASSLRTSGSETQYF. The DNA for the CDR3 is TGCGCCAGCAGCTTGCGGACTAGTGGGTCGGAGACCCAGTACTTC. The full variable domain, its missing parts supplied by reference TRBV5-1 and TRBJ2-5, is KAGVTQTPRYLIKTRGQQVTLSCSPISGHRSVSWYQQTPGQGLQFLFEYFSETQRNKGNFPGRFSGRQFSNSRSEMNVSTLELGDSALYLCASSLRTSGSETQYFGPGTRLLVL.